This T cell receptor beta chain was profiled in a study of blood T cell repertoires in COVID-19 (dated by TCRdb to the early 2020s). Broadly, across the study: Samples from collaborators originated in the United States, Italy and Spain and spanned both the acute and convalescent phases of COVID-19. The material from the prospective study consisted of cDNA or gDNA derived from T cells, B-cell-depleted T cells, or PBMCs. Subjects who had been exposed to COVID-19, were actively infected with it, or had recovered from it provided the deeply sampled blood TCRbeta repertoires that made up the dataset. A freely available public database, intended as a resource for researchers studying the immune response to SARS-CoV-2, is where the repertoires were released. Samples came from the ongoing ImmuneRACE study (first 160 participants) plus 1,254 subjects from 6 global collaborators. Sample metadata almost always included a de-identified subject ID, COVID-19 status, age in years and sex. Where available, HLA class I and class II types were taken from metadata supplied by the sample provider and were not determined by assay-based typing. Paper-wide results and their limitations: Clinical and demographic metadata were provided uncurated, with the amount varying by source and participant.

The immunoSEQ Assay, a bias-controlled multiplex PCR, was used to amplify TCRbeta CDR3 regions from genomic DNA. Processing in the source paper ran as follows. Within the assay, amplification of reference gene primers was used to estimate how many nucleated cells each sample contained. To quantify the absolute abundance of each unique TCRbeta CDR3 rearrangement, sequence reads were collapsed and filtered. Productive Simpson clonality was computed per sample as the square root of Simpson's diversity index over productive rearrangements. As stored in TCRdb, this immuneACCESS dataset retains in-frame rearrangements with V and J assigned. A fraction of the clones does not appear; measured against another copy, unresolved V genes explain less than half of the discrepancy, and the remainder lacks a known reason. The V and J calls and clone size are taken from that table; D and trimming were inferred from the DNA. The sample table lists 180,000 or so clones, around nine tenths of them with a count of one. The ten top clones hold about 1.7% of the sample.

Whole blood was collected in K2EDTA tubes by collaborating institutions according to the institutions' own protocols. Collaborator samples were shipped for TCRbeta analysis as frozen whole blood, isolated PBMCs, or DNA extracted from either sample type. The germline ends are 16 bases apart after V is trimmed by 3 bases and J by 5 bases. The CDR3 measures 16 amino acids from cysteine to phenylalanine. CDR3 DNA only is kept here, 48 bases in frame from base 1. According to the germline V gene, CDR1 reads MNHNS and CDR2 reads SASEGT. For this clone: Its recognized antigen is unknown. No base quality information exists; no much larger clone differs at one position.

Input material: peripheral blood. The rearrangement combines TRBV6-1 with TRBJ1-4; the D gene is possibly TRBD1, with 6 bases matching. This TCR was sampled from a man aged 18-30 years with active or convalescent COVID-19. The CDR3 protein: CASSEAAGEINEKLFF. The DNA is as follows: TGTGCCAGCAGTGAGGCGGCAGGGGAGATAAATGAAAAACTGTTTTTT.